The rows below give T cell receptor beta chains drawn from one sample of a study of CD8 T cells in ankylosing spondylitis. TCRdb fed the 5' RACE reads into MiXCR, producing one record per CDR3 protein. The table records 85,000 to 100,000 distinct CDR3 sequences, 8% to 10% of them present only once. The sequenced material came from blood, either unsorted or a sorted T cell fraction (not recorded which). Source of these receptors: a male donor with ankylosing spondylitis or in good health (not recorded which). Both conserved end residues are part of each CDR3. The D gene is left open where the match is weak. Size is omitted from some rows. Given values are once, few, many or a class for expanded clones.

>TRBJ1-5|TRBV3-1|-|TRBD1
CASSGTGNQPQHF
TGTGCCAGTTCAGGGACAGGCAATCAGCCCCAGCATTTT
>TRBJ2-5|TRBV12-3/TRBV12-4|many|-
CASSLYRENRETQYF
TGTGCCAGCAGTTTATACAGGGAGAATCGAGAGACCCAGTACTTC
>TRBJ2-1|TRBV11-3|many|TRBD2
CASSELAGKEQFF
TGTGCCAGCAGCGAACTAGCGGGGAAAGAGCAGTTCTTC
>TRBJ2-7|TRBV11-2|many|TRBD2
CASSLLAGGVYEQYF
TGTGCCAGCAGCCTTCTAGCGGGAGGGGTCTACGAGCAGTACTTC
>TRBJ2-1|TRBV11-2|few|-
CASSLGWTGGVDEQFF
TGTGCCAGCAGCTTAGGCTGGACAGGAGGGGTCGATGAGCAGTTCTTC
>TRBJ2-7|TRBV14|many|TRBD1
CASSLIRDRGNEQYF
TGTGCCAGCAGCCTGATTAGGGACAGGGGTAACGAGCAGTACTTC
>TRBJ1-6|TRBV18|many|TRBD1
CASSPRDSRGSYNSPLHF
TGTGCCAGCTCACCCCGGGACAGCCGAGGCTCCTATAATTCACCCCTCCACTTT
>TRBJ2-1|TRBV12-3/TRBV12-4|many|-
CASSSGTNYNEQFF
TGTGCCAGCAGTTCGGGGACCAACTACAATGAGCAGTTCTTC
>TRBJ2-1|TRBV24-1|many|TRBD1
CATSPGQGANEQFF
TGTGCCACCAGCCCGGGACAGGGGGCCAATGAGCAGTTCTTC
>TRBJ1-2|TRBV3-1|many|-
CASSRTDHNYGYTF
TGTGCCAGCAGCAGAACGGACCATAACTATGGCTACACCTTC
>TRBJ1-1|TRBV18|many|-
CASWDPSNTEAFF
TGTGCCAGCTGGGACCCCTCGAACACTGAAGCTTTCTTT
>TRBJ2-7|TRBV7-8|many|TRBD1
CASRVRDRGAYEQYF
TGTGCCAGCAGGGTTCGGGACAGGGGGGCCTACGAGCAGTACTTC
>TRBJ1-3|TRBV7-2|-|-
CASSSLPAGSGNTIYF
TGTGCCAGCAGCTCCCTCCCGGCGGGGTCTGGAAACACCATATATTTT
>TRBJ2-7|TRBV7-9|many|TRBD1
CASTDRLTYEQYF
TGTGCCAGCACGGACAGGCTTACCTACGAGCAGTACTTC
>TRBJ2-2|TRBV11-1|many|TRBD1
CASSSRTIRTGGTGELFF
TGTGCCAGCAGCTCCCGCACGATCCGGACAGGGGGCACCGGGGAGCTGTTTTTT
>TRBJ1-4|TRBV20-1|many|-
CSASSDFGGEKLFF
TGCAGTGCTAGCTCCGACTTCGGGGGTGAAAAACTGTTTTTT
>TRBJ1-2|TRBV19|many|-
CASTPGQRDPRGYTF
TGTGCCAGTACCCCCGGACAGAGAGATCCTCGGGGCTACACCTTC
>TRBJ2-5|TRBV11-2|many|-
CASSLARDGTQYF
TGTGCCAGCAGCTTAGCCCGCGATGGGACCCAGTACTTC
>TRBJ2-3|TRBV29-1|many|-
CSVEDQREIPDTQYF
TGCAGCGTTGAAGATCAGAGGGAGATCCCAGATACGCAGTATTTT
>TRBJ2-3|TRBV15|-|-
CATSRGLRTDTQYF
TGTGCCACCTCCCGCGGGTTGCGCACAGATACGCAGTATTTT
>TRBJ2-1|TRBV6-2/TRBV6-3|many|-
CASSQGGEQFF
TGTGCCAGCAGCCAGGGGGGTGAGCAGTTCTTC
>TRBJ2-2|TRBV4-2|many|-
CASSYIGGDNTGELFF
TGTGCCAGCAGCTATATCGGCGGGGATAACACCGGGGAGCTGTTTTTT
>TRBJ1-1|TRBV25-1|many|-
CASSALDRGTEAFF
TGTGCCAGCAGTGCGCTTGACCGCGGCACTGAAGCTTTCTTT
>TRBJ2-7|TRBV12-3/TRBV12-4|many|TRBD2
CASSFDPPGGEPSYEQYF
TGTGCCAGCAGCTTTGACCCACCCGGGGGGGAACCTTCCTACGAGCAGTACTTC